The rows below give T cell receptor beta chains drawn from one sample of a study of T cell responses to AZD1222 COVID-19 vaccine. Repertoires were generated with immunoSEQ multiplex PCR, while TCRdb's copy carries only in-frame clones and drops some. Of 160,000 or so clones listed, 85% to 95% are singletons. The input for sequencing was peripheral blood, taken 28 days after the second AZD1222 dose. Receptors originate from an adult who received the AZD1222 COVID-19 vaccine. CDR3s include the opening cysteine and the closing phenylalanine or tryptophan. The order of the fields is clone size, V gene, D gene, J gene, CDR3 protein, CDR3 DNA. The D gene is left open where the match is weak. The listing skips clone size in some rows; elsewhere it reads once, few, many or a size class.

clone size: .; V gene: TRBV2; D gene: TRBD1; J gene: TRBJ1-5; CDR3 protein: CASSLGQGGQPQHF; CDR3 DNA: TGTGCCAGCAGCCTTGGACAGGGAGGCCAGCCCCAGCATTTT
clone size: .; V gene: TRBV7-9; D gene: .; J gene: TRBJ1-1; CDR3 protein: CASSLAGNTEAFF; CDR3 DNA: TGTGCCAGCAGCTTAGCAGGGAACACTGAAGCTTTCTTT
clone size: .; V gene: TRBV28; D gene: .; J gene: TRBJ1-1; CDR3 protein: CASSFGFVNTEAFF; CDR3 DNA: TGTGCCAGCAGTTTTGGTTTCGTGAACACTGAAGCTTTCTTT
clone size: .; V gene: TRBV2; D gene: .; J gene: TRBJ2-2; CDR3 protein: CASDRHTGELFF; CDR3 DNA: TGTGCCAGCGACAGGCACACCGGGGAGCTGTTTTTT
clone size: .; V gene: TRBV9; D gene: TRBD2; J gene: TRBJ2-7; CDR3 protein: CASGSGGEDFEQYF; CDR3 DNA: TGTGCCAGCGGAAGTGGGGGGGAAGATTTTGAGCAGTACTTC
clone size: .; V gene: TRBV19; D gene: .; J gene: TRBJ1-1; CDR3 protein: CASSVPGARTEAFF; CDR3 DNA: TGTGCCAGTAGTGTCCCAGGGGCGCGCACTGAAGCTTTCTTT
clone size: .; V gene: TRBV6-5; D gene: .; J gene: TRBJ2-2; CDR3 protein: CASMYRVGLSGELFF; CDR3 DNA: TGTGCCAGCATGTACCGCGTAGGTTTATCGGGGGAGCTGTTTTTT
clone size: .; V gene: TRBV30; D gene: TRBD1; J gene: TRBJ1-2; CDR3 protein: CAWSAGTGGYYGYTF; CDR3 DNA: TGTGCCTGGAGTGCAGGGACAGGGGGGTACTATGGCTACACCTTC
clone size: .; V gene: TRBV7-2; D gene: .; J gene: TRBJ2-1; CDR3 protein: CASSLPVYNEQFF; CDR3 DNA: TGTGCCAGCAGCTTACCAGTCTACAATGAGCAGTTCTTC
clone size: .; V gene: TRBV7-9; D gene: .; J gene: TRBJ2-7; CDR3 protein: CASSLEGAGRDEQYF; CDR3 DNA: TGTGCCAGCAGCTTAGAAGGGGCAGGCCGTGACGAGCAGTACTTC
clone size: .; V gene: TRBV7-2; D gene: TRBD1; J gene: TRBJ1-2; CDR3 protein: CASSLFGQGALYGYTF; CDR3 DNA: TGTGCCAGCAGCTTATTTGGGCAGGGGGCTCTCTATGGCTACACCTTC
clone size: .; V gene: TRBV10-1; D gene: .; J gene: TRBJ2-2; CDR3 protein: CASSARVTGELFF; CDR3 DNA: TGCGCCAGCAGTGCAAGGGTGACCGGGGAGCTGTTTTTT
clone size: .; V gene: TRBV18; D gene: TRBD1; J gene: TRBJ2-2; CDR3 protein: CASSLTGGNTGELFF; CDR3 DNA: TGTGCCAGCTCACTAACAGGGGGCAACACCGGGGAGCTGTTTTTT
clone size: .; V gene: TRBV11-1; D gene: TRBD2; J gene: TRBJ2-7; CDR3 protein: CASSHLAGGTYEQYF; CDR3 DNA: TGTGCCAGCAGCCACCTAGCGGGAGGGACCTACGAGCAGTACTTC
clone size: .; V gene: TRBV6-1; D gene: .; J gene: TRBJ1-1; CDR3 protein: CASSEGGTEAFF; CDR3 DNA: TGTGCCAGCAGTGAAGGTGGGACTGAAGCTTTCTTT
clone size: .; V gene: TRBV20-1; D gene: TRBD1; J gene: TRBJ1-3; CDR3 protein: CSASAGGASSGNTIYF; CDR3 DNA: TGCAGTGCTAGTGCAGGGGGCGCCTCCTCTGGAAACACCATATATTTT
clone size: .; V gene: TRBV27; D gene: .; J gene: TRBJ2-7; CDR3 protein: CASSPLSPSSYEQYF; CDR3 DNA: TGTGCCAGCAGTCCGCTGAGCCCAAGTTCCTACGAGCAGTACTTC
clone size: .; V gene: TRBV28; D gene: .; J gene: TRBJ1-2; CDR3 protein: CASSPDGANYGYTF; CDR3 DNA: TGTGCCAGCAGCCCGGACGGGGCTAACTATGGCTACACCTTC
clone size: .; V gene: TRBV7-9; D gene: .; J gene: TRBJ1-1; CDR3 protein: CASSLVSGRTEAFF; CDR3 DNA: TGTGCCAGCAGCTTAGTCTCGGGACGCACTGAAGCTTTCTTT
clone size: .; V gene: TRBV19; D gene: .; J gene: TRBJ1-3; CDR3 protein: CASSIGDTVTPGNTIYF; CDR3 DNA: TGTGCCAGTAGTATCGGGGACACTGTTACCCCTGGAAACACCATATATTTT
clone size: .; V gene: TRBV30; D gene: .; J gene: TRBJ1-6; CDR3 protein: CAWSSLFSPLHF; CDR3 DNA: TGTGCCTGGAGTAGCCTCTTTTCACCCCTCCACTTT
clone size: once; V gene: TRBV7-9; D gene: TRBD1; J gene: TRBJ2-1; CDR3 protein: CASNDRGTYNEQFF; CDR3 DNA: TGTGCCAGCAACGACAGGGGAACCTACAATGAGCAGTTCTTC
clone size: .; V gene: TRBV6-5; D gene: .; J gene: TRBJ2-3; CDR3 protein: CASSRTDLTDTQYF; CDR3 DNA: TGTGCCAGCAGTAGGACTGATCTCACAGATACGCAGTATTTT
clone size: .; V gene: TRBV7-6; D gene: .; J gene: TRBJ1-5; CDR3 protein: CASSLEAQGNQPQHF; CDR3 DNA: TGTGCCAGCAGCTTAGAGGCACAGGGCAATCAGCCCCAGCATTTT
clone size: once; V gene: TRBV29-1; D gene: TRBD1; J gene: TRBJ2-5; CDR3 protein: CSVGRDRGGETQYF; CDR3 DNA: TGCAGCGTTGGTCGGGACAGGGGGGGCGAGACCCAGTACTTC
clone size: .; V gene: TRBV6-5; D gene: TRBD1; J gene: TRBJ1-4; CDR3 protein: CASSYSTGTGEEKLFF; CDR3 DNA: TGTGCCAGCAGTTACTCGACCGGGACAGGGGAGGAAAAACTGTTTTTT
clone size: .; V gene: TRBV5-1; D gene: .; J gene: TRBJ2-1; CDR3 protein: CASSLAVGSSYNEQFF; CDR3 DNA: TGCGCCAGCAGCTTGGCCGTGGGGAGCTCCTACAATGAGCAGTTCTTC
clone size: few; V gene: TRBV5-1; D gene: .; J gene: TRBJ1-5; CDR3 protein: CASSVGLAGNQPQHF; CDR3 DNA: TGCGCCAGCAGCGTGGGTCTAGCCGGTAATCAGCCCCAGCATTTT
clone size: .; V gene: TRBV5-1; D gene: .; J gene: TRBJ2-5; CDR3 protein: CASSLDVPGETQYF; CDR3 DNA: TGCGCCAGCAGCTTGGATGTCCCAGGGGAGACCCAGTACTTC
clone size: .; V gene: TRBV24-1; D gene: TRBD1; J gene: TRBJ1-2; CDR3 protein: CATSDSGTGGHGYTF; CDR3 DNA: TGTGCCACCAGTGATTCAGGGACAGGGGGTCATGGCTACACCTTC
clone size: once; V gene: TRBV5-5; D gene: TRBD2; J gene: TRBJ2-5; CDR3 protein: CASSLRGDQRETQYF; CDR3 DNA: TGTGCCAGCAGCTTGCGGGGGGACCAACGAGAGACCCAGTACTTC
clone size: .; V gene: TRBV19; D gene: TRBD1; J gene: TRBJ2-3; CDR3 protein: CASRAGTGGTDTQYF; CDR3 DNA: TGTGCCAGCAGAGCCGGGACAGGGGGCACAGATACGCAGTATTTT
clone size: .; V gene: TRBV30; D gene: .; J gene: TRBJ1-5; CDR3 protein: CAWDQGPNQPQHF; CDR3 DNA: TGTGCCTGGGATCAGGGACCGAATCAGCCCCAGCATTTT
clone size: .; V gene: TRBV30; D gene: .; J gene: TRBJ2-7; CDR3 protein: CAWRPGPQYEQYF; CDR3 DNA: TGTGCCTGGAGACCCGGGCCCCAATACGAGCAGTACTTC
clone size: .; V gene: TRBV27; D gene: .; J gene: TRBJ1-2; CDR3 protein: CASSSPQRGNLYGYTF; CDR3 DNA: TGTGCCAGCAGTTCCCCTCAACGGGGGAACTTATATGGCTACACCTTC
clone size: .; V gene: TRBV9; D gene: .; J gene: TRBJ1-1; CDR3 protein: CASSVAGNTEAFF; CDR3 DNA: TGTGCCAGCAGCGTAGCCGGGAACACTGAAGCTTTCTTT
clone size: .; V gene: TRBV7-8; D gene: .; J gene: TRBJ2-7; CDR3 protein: CASSFPGFGEQYF; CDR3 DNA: TGTGCCAGCAGCTTCCCAGGGTTTGGGGAGCAGTACTTC
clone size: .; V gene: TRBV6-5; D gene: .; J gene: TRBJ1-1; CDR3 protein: CASSYRGRDTEAFF; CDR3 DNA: TGTGCCAGCAGTTACCGGGGGAGGGACACTGAAGCTTTCTTT
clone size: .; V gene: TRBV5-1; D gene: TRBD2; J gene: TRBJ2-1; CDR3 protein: CASSLAGGGNEQFF; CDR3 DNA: TGCGCCAGCAGTTTAGCGGGAGGAGGAAATGAGCAGTTCTTC
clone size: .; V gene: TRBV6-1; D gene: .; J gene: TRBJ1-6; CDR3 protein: CASGPGTDNSPLHF; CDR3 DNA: TGTGCCAGCGGACCCGGGACGGATAATTCACCCCTCCACTTT
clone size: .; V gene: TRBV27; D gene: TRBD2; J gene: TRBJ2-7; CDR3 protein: CASRGLAGGNYEQYF; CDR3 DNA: TGTGCCAGCAGGGGACTAGCGGGAGGGAACTACGAGCAGTACTTC